This T cell receptor (beta chain) was observed in a study of T cells in localized non-small cell lung cancer (TCRdb year 2020). Study-level background: Comparing tumors with uninvolved tumor-adjacent lungs, the study looked at the T cell repertoires of 236 patients with early-stage NSCLC. The cohort consisted of roughly 240 treatment-naive NSCLC patients whose localized lung tumors had been resected. A mean age of around 69 years was recorded for the NSCLC patients, of whom more than 120 were male and around 100 were female.

At diagnosis, tumor, uninvolved tumor-adjacent lung and peripheral blood were collected and then preserved as a mix of FFPE and fresh-frozen material. For TCR repertoire profiling, blood samples were analyzed in the form of peripheral blood mononuclear cells. The germline ends are 7 bases apart after V is trimmed by 1 base and J by 3 bases. The CDR1 and CDR2 encoded by the germline V gene are SGHVS and FQNEAQ. Taken from cysteine to phenylalanine, the CDR3 has 14 residues. Of the read, only the CDR3 DNA is kept; its 42 bases are in frame from base 1. The investigation overall reported the following: Because multi-region tumor sequencing was not done, intratumor heterogeneity could not be ruled out. The highest T cell clonality was observed in uninvolved tumor-adjacent lung, where clonality exceeded that of tumor, suggesting that antigenic responses were more focused in uninvolved tumor-adjacent lung. Longer overall survival was associated with higher blood T cell density, whereas shorter survival was associated with higher adjacent-lung clonality. Because the study design was exploratory, TCR variables were selected using unadjusted p-values without false-discovery rate correction. A median of about 50 of the top 100 tumor clones turned up in the paired uninvolved adjacent lung, and roughly 30 of those clones also ranked among the top 100 of that same adjacent lung.

With respect to this clone: Its antigen target is currently unknown. No qualities accompany the bases; no much larger clone lies one base away.

TCR beta CDR3 regions were sequenced from DNA using the immunoSEQ Assay. Concerning the study's data processing: To compute T cell density, TCR beta template counts were normalized to usable DNA, which was estimated by amplifying housekeeping genes. Richness was estimated with the preseqR package, extrapolating to 400,000 templates for PBMC samples and 120,000 templates for tissue samples. Clonality was calculated as one minus Pielou's evenness. Tissue-enriched TCRs were identified through differential abundance testing performed on productive amino-acid clonotypes, with a minimum total count of 5 and an alpha of 0.1. The Jaccard Index and the Morisita Overlap Index were used to quantify repertoire overlap between compartments. GLIPH grouped TCR beta CDR3s together with public tetramer-defined viral CDR3s, and a viral motif had to include at least three viral sequences and show V-gene enrichment. This is the immuneACCESS table as TCRdb keeps it, with only in-frame sequences that have V and J called. A part of the clones is gone; compared with another copy, unresolved V genes explain less than half, and the rest is unexplained. V and J calls plus clone size are reproduced from that table; the DNA served to infer D and trimming. The sample table holds around 91,000 clones, of which roughly 90% were seen once. About 15% of the sample goes to the ten largest clones.

Source: peripheral blood, taken before any cancer treatment. This sequence originates from a man aged 35 to 70 with stage I squamous cell lung carcinoma. The chain links TRBV7-8 with TRBJ2-1; perhaps TRBD2 is the D gene, with 5 bases matching. The CDR3: CASSLVGLYNEQFF. In nucleotides, the sequence is TGTGCCAGCAGCTTAGTCGGACTCTACAATGAGCAGTTCTTC.